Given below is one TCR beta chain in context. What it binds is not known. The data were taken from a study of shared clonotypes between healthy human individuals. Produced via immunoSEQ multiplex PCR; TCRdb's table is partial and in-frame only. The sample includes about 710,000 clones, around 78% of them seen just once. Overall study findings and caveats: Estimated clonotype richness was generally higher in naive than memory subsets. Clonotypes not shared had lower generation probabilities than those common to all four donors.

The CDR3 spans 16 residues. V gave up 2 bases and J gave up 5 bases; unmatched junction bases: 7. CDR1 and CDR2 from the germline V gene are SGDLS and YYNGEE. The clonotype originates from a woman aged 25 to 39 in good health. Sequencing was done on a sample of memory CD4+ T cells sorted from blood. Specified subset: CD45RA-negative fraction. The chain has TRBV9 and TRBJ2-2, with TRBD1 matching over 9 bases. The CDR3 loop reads CASSVEGTGKTGELFF. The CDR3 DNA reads TGTGCCAGCAGCGTCGAAGGGACAGGGAAAACCGGGGAGCTGTTTTTT.